This T cell receptor beta chain was obtained from a study of OX40 agonist ivuxolimab in advanced cancers. Background on the whole study: Ivuxolimab, which targeted the costimulatory receptor OX40 (CD134), was an agonistic, fully human IgG2 monoclonal antibody. Intravenous ivuxolimab was administered to patients every 2 weeks at six dose levels: 0.01, 0.1, 0.3, 1.5, 3 and 10 mg/kg. Among the 50 to 55 dose-escalation patients, about 20 had hepatocellular carcinoma, approximately 15 melanoma, 9 renal cell carcinoma and 9 head and neck cancer. A male proportion of almost 85% and a mean age of 60 years, ranging from roughly 23 to 85, were recorded for the dose-escalation cohort. Prior anti-PD-1, anti-PD-L1 or anti-CTLA-4 therapy was permitted, and about two fifths of dose-escalation patients had received checkpoint inhibitors. Partial responses were achieved by three dose-escalation patients, of whom one had hepatocellular carcinoma and two had cutaneous melanoma. The point of sequencing TCRbeta in the periphery was to test whether ivuxolimab changed TCR sequence diversity and drove clonal T-cell expansion. The paper describes the monotherapy dose-escalation part (N of about 47 patients) of the phase I trial of ivuxolimab.

V is pruned by 2 bases and J by 6 bases, leaving 3 bases of the junction without a gene match. As encoded in the germline V gene, CDR1 is MNHEY while CDR2 is SVGAGI. The CDR3 measures 14 amino acids from cysteine to phenylalanine. Here the CDR3 DNA is all that survives: 42 bases in frame from base 1. The trial excluded patients who had a history of autoimmune disease or were on systemic immunosuppression. Peripheral blood for TCR sequencing was collected from all dose cohorts at baseline, on cycle 4 day 1, and on cycle 7 day 1. Samples came from an open-label, multicenter, first-in-human phase I dose-escalation trial of ivuxolimab. Adults with locally advanced or metastatic head and neck squamous cell, hepatocellular, melanoma or renal cell carcinoma were enrolled in the trial. Before TCR sequencing, CD4+ T cells and CD8+ T cells were sorted from peripheral blood as separate populations. Comments on this clone: What antigen it recognizes has not been identified. Per-nucleotide qualities are absent, and no much larger clonotype sits a single base away.

Genomic DNA was extracted from sorted cells for sequencing of the TCRbeta CDR3 region. The immunoSEQ Assay was used to sequence the TCRbeta CDR3 regions. TCRdb re-hosts the immuneACCESS table, in-frame sequences only. Its copies lack some clones; in the studies checked, an unresolved V gene accounts for under half of them, and the cause for the rest is not known. Counted in this sample were about 120,000 clones; 75% to 90% of them appeared once. Around 0.55% of the sample goes to the ten largest clones. Overall study outcomes, separate from this receptor: Low levels of normalized T-cell clonal expansion were also seen in some patients who did not respond. After ivuxolimab, more expanded clones were found on average in CD8+ T cells than in CD4+ T cells. At doses from 0.1 to 3.0 mg/kg, clonal expansion was seen in both CD4+ and CD8+ blood T cells between baseline and week 6. In partial responders in the 0.1-3.0 mg/kg groups, normalized peripheral clonal expansion was found to be among the lowest, especially among CD8+ T cells. Which antigens the clonally expanded peripheral T cells were specific for was not determined.

Recombination connected TRBV6-5 to TRBJ2-1, with 8 bases matching TRBD1. The input for sequencing was CD4+ or CD8+ T cells sorted from blood, taken in a trial of the OX40 agonist ivuxolimab. The TCR originated in an adult with an advanced solid tumor such as melanoma, head and neck, liver or kidney cancer. CDR3 sequence: CASSYGQGANEQFF. The sequence in DNA is TGTGCCAGCAGTTACGGGCAGGGGGCCAATGAGCAGTTCTTC.